The clone carrying this T cell receptor beta chain came up many times. Per germline, CDR1 SGHRS and CDR2 YFSETQ. The V and J ends lost 3 bases and 2 bases, in that order; junction bases with no gene match: 7. The length of the CDR3 is 16 residues. TCRdb recomputed calls from the 5' RACE reads with MiXCR, one row per CDR3 protein. The table includes about 79,000 distinct CDR3 sequences, roughly 13% detected once. The data were taken from a study of neurological immune-mediated disorders. The chain recombines TRBV5-1 with TRBJ2-4; 8 bases are a match to TRBD2. Source material: PBMCs. This clonotype was sampled from a woman aged 50 to 60 in good health. The CDR3 nucleotides read TGCGCCAGCAGCTCGGGAGGGGCAGCCCCCAAAAACATTCAGTACTTC. Residues: CASSSGGAAPKNIQYF.